This TCR beta chain stems from a study of blood T cells in healthy people across ages. The CDR3 runs 15 residues. V was pared by 5 bases and J by 5 bases, with 8 bases of the junction left unmatched. Germline CDR1 and CDR2: SNHLY and FYNNEI. The second PCR ran roughly 6 to 12 cycles with a sample-barcoded 5' primer and J-beta primers. Every cDNA molecule bore a tag from a template-switch adaptor containing 12 random nucleotides. TCRdb processed the 5' RACE reads anew with MiXCR; each CDR3 protein has one entry. The sample yields around 700,000 distinct CDR3 sequences, around 25% seen once. Another study also made use of these data, one on T cells of mothers and their children.

V gene TRBV2 combines with J gene TRBJ1-4; the match to TRBD1 covers 7 bases. The specimen was blood. The receptor comes from a boy aged 5-17 years in good health. CDR3 sequence: CASSKVGTDNEKLFF. The CDR3, as DNA: TGTGCCAGCAGTAAAGTAGGGACAGACAATGAAAAACTGTTTTTT.